This T cell receptor (beta chain) is from a study of cytomegalovirus exposure and HLA in healthy donors. J lost 10 bases, V lost 2 bases, and 4 bases had no gene match. CDR3 length: 14 residues. The germline gives CDR1 WSHSY, CDR2 SAAADI. PCR primers comprised 60 Vbeta and 13 Jbeta primers. Profiled with immunoSEQ multiplex PCR; TCRdb holds only in-frame clones, not every one. This table holds over 65,000 clones, over 75% found once. The chain joins TRBV10-2 to TRBJ1-6, with 8 bases matching TRBD1. The sequenced material came from PBMCs. This TCR was sampled from a human donor in good health. The CDR3 DNA reads TGCGCCAGCAGTGAGGCAGGGGGCGTATCACCCCTCCACTTT. It is translated as CASSEAGGVSPLHF.